A single sample is the source of the 6 T cell receptor beta chains below, sequenced in a study of blood T cells in healthy people across ages. Next came a second PCR, run for roughly 6 to 11 cycles, which used a sample-barcoded 5' primer along with a J-beta primer mix. TCRdb ran MiXCR on the 5' RACE reads and lists one entry per CDR3 protein. In the table there are over a million distinct CDR3 sequences, 25% of which are singletons. This sample also belongs to another study, concerning T cells of mothers and their children.

The sequenced material came from blood. Source of these receptors: a girl between 2 and 10 years old in good health.

The rearrangement links TRBV5-1 to TRBJ2-3, with 11 bases matching TRBD2. The CDR3 contains 15 residues. In germline, CDR1 is SGHRS, CDR2 YFSETQ. J gave up 5 bases and V 4 bases, and 6 bases lay outside the gene matches. This CDR3 is CASSPGTSGKDTQYF. The CDR3 DNA reads TGCGCCAGCAGCCCCGGGACTAGCGGAAAAGATACGCAGTATTTT.

The count of this clonotype is one. The J gene is TRBJ1-4, the V gene TRBV12-3 or TRBV12-4; no clear D. CDR3 length: 14 amino acids. With 3 bases removed from V and 8 bases from J, the gap between germline ends came to 13 bases. CDR3 sequence (DNA): TGTGCCAGCAGTTTGTCTCGCGGGGAAGAAAAACTGTTTTTT. Amino acids: CASSLSRGEEKLFF.

Worth noting for this clonotype: Compared with germline, one end of the junction differs, possibly owing to a read error. The chain recombines TRBV7-3 with TRBJ1-1; D gene ambiguous. CDR3 length: 13 amino acids. Germline CDR1 SGHTA, CDR2 FQGTGA. The DNA for the CDR3 is TGTGCCAGCAGCTTAAATGGAAACACTGAAGTTTTCTTT. Encoded protein: CASSLNGNTEVFF.

In its sample, this clonotype was seen a few times. The J gene is TRBJ2-1, the V gene TRBV27, with D unclear. V lost 0 bases to trimming and J lost 0 bases, with 9 bases between them. Germline V gene sequence: CDR1 MNHEY, CDR2 SMNVEV (reference sequence). The CDR3 runs to 16 residues. As DNA, the CDR3 is TGTGCCAGCAGTTTATCGGTGGAACTCTCCTACAATGAGCAGTTCTTC. Translated: CASSLSVELSYNEQFF.

This clonotype has only a few counts. The chain uses TRBV29-1 and TRBJ1-2, with 10 bases that match TRBD1. Germline V gene sequence: CDR1 SQVTM, CDR2 ANQGSEA. Trimming removed 1 base from V and 3 bases from J; junction bases left unmatched: 5. This CDR3 is built from 15 residues. CDR3 loop: CSVEAWTGGDYGYTF. In DNA, the CDR3 is TGCAGCGTTGAAGCCTGGACAGGGGGGGACTATGGCTACACCTTC.

The rearrangement uses TRBV9 and TRBJ2-5, with a tentative D call TRBD2 (6 bases). Germline CDR1 is SGDLS and CDR2 is YYNGEE. Between the trimmed V and J ends, which lost 0 bases and 5 bases, there was a span of 20 bases. The CDR3 sequence is 17 residues long. The CDR3 nucleotides read TGTGCCAGCAGCGTAGGCGTTGGGTCGGGAGCCCAGGAGACCCAGTACTTC. It encodes CASSVGVGSGAQETQYF.